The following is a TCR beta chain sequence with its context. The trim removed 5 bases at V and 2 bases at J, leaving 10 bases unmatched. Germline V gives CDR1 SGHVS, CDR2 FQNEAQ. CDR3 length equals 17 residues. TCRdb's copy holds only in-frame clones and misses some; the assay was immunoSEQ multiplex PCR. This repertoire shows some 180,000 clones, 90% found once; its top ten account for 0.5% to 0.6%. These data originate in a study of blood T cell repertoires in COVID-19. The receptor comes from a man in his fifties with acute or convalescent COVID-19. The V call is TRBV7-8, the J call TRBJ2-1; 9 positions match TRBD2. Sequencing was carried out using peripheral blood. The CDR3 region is CASSLTRLAATYNEQFF. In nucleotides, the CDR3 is TGTGCCAGCAGCCTCACACGACTAGCGGCTACCTACAATGAGCAGTTCTTC. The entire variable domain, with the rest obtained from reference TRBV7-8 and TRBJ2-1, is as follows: GAGVSQSPRYKVAKRGQDVALRCDPISGHVSLFWYQQALGQGPEFLTYFQNEAQLDKSGLPSDRFFAERPEGSVSTLKIQRTQQEDSAVYLCASSLTRLAATYNEQFFGPGTRLTVL.